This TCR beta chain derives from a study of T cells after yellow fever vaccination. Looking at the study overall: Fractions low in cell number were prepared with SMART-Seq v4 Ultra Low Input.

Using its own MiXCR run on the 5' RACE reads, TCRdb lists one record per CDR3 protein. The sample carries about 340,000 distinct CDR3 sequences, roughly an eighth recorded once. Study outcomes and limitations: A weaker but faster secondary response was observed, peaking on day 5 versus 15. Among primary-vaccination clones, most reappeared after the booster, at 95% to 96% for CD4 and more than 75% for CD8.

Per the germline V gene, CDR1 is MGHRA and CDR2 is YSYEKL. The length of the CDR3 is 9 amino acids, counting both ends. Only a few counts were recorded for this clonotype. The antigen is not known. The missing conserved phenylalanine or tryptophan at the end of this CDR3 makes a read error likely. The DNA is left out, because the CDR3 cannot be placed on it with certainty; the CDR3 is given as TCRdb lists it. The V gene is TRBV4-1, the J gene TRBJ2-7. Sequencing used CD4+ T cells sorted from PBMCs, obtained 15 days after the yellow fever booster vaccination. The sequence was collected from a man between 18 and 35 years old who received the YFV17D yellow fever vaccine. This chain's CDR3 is CASSQGRCG.